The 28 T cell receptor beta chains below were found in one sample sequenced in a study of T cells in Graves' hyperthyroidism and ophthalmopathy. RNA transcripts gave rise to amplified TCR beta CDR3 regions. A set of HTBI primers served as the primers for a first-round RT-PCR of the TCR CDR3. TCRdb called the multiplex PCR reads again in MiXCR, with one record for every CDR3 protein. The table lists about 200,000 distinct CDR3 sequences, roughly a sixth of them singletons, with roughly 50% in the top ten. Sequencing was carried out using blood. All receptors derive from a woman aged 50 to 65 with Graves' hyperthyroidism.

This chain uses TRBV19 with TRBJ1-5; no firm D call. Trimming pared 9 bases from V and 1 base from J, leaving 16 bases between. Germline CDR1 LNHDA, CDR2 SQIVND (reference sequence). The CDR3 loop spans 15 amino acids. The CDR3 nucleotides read TGTGCCAGCGGCCCTGGCCAGTCGAGCAATCAGCCCCAGCATTTT. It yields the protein CASGPGQSSNQPQHF.

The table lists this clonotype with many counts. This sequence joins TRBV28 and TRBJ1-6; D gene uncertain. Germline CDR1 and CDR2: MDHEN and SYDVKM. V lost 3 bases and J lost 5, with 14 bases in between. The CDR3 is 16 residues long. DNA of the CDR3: TGTGCCAGCAGTTTTCAATCCGGGTCTGATAATTCACCCCTCCACTTT. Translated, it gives CASSFQSGSDNSPLHF.

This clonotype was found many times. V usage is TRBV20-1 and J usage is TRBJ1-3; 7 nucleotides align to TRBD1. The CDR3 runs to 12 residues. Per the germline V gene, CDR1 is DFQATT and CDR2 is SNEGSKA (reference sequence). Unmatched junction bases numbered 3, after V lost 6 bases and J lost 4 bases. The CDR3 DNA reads TGCAGTGCCGGGACAGCCGGAAACACCATATATTTT. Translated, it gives CSAGTAGNTIYF.

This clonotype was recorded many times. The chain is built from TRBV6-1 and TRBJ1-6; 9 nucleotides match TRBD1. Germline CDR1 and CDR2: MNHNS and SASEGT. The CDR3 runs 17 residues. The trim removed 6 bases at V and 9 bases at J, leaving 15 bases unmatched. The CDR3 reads CASSTEPPGQGTSPLHF. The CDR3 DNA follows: TGTGCCAGCAGCACCGAACCCCCGGGACAGGGAACTTCACCCCTCCACTTT.

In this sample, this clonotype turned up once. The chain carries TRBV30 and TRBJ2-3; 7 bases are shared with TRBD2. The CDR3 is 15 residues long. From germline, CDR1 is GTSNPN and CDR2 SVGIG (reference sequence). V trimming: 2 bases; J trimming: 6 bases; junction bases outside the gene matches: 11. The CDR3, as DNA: TGTGCCTGGAGTTTCCCCAGCGGGGTGCCGGATACGCAGTATTTT. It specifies CAWSFPSGVPDTQYF.

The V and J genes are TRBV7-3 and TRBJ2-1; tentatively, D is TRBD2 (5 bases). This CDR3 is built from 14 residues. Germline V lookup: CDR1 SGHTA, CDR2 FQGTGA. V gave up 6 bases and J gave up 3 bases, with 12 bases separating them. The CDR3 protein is CASSALVGYNEQFF. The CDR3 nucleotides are TGTGCCAGCAGTGCACTAGTTGGCTACAATGAGCAGTTCTTC.

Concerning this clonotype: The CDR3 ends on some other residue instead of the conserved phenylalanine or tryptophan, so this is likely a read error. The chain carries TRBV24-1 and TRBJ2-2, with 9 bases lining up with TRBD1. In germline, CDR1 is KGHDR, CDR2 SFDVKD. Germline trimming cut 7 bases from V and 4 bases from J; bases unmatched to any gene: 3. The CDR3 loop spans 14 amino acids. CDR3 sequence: CATRKTGGTGELFL. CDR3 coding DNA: TGTGCCACCAGAAAGACAGGGGGCACCGGGGAGCTGTTTCTT.

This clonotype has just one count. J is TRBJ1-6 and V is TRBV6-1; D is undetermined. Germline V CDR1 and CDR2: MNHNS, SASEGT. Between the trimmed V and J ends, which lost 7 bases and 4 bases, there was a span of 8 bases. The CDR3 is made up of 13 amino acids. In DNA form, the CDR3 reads TGTGCCAGCATGCGGGGTTATAATTCACCCCTCCACTTT. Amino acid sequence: CASMRGYNSPLHF.

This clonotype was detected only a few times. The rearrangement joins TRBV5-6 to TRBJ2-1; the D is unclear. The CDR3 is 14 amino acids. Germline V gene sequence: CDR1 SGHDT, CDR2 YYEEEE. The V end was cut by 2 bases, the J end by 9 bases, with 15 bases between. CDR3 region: CASSLKGSWSEQFF. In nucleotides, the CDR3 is TGTGCCAGCAGCTTAAAAGGGTCTTGGAGTGAGCAGTTCTTC. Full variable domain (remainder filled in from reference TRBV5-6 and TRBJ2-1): DAGVTQSPTHLIKTRGQQVTLRCSPKSGHDTVSWYQQALGQGPQFIFQYYEEEERQRGNFPDRFSGHQFPNYSSELNVNALLLGDSALYLCASSLKGSWSEQFFGPGTRLTVL.

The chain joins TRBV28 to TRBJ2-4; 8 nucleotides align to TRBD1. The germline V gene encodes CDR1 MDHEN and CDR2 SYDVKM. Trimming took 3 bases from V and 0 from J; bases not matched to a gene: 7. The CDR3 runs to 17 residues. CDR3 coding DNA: TGTGCCAGCAGTTTTGCCGGGACAGGTCGAGCCAAAAACATTCAGTACTTC. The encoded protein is CASSFAGTGRAKNIQYF.

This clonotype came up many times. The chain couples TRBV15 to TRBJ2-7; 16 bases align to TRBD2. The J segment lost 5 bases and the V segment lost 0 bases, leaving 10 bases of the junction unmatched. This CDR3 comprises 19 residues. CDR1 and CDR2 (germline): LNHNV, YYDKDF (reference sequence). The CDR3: CATSRDRGTSGGESNEQYF. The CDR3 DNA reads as TGTGCCACCAGCAGAGATCGGGGGACTAGCGGGGGGGAGAGCAACGAGCAGTACTTC.

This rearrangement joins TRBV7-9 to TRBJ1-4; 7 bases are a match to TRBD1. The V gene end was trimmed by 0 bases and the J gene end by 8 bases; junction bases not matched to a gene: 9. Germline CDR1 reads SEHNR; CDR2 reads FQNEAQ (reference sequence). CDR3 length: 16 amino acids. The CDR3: CASSLAKDRRREKLFF. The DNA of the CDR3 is TGTGCCAGCAGCTTAGCCAAGGACAGGCGACGAGAAAAACTGTTTTTT.

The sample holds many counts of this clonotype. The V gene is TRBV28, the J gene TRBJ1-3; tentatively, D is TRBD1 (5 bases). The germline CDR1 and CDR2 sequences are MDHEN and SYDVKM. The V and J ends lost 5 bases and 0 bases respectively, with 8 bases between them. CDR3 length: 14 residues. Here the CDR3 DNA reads TGTGCCAGCAGTGGGGGAGACTCTGGAAACACCATATATTTT. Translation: CASSGGDSGNTIYF.

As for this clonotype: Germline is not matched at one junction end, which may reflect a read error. The CDR3 coding sequence is TGTGCTAGCAGCTTAGACCGAGGAAGCAACACCATATATTTT. Encoded protein: CASSLDRGSNTIYF. The gene calls are TRBV7-7 and TRBJ1-3; D is unclear. The CDR3 loop spans 14 amino acids. Germline V lookup: CDR1 SSHAT, CDR2 FNYEAQ (reference sequence).

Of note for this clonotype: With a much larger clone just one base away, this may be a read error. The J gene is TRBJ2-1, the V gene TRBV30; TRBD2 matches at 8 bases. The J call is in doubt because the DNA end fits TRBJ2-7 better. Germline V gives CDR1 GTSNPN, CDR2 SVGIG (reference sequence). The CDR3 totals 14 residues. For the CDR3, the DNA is TGTGCCTGGGCCAGCGGGAGCTCCTACAATGAGCAGTACTTC. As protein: CAWASGSSYNEQYF.

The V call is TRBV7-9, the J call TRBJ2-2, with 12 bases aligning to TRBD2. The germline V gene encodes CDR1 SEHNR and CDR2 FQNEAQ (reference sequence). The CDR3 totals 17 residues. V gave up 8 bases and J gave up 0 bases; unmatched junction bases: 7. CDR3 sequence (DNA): TGTGCCAGCTCGACTAGCGGGGGCATTTCGAACACCGGGGAGCTGTTTTTT. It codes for CASSTSGGISNTGELFF. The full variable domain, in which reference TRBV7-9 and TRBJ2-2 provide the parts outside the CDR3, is DTGVSQNPRHKITKRGQNVTFRCDPISEHNRLYWYRQTLGQGPEFLTYFQNEAQLEKSRLLSDRFSAERPKGSFSTLEIQRTEQGDSAMYLCASSTSGGISNTGELFFGEGSRLTVL.

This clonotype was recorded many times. The CDR3 DNA is TGTGCCAGCAGCTTCTCACCCAACCCGAACACTGAAGCTTTCTTT. Its protein is CASSFSPNPNTEAFF. This chain links TRBV11-3 with TRBJ1-1, with D hard to call. The CDR3 contains 15 residues. V was cut by 3 bases and J by 1 base, with 12 bases left in between. Germline loops: CDR1 SGHNT, CDR2 YENEEA.

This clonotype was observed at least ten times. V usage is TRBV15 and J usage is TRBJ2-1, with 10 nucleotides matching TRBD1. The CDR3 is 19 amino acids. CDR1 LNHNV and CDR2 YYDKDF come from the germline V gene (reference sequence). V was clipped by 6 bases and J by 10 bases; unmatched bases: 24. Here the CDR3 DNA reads TGTGCCACCAGAACCGGGACAGGGGTTTTTGGAGATTACAATGAAGAGCAGTTCTTC. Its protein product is CATRTGTGVFGDYNEEQFF.

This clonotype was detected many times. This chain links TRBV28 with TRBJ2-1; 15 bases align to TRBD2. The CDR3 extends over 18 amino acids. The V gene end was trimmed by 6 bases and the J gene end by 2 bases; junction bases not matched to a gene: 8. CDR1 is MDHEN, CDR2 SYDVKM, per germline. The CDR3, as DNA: TGTGCCAGCAGCTTAGGGACTAGCGGGAGGAGTCCCTACAATGAGCAGTTCTTC. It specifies CASSLGTSGRSPYNEQFF.

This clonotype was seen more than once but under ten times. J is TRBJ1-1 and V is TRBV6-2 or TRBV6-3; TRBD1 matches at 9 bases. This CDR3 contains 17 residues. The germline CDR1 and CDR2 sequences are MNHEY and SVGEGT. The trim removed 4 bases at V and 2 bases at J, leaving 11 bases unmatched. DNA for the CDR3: TGTGCCAGCAGTTGGGGGCCTCCGGGACAGGGTAACACTGAAGCTTTCTTT. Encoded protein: CASSWGPPGQGNTEAFF.

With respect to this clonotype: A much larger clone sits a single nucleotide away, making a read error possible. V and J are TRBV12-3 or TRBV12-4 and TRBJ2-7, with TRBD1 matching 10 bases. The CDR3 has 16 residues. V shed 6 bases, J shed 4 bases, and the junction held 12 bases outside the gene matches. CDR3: CASSLEGQGLRYEQYF. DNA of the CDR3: TGTGCCAGCAGCCTAGAGGGACAGGGGCTTCGATACGAGCAGTACTTC.

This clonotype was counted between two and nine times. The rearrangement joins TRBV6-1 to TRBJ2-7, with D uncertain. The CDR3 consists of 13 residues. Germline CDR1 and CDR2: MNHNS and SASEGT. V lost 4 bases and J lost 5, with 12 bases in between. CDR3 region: CASSVSTSNEQYF. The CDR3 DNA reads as TGTGCCAGCAGTGTCTCGACATCTAACGAGCAGTACTTC.

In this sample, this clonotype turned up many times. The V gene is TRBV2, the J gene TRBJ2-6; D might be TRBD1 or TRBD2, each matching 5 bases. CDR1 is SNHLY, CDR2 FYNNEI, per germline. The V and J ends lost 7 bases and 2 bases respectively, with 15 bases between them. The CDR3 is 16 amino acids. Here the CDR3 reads CASNRGVGTGANVLTF. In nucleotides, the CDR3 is TGTGCCAGCAACCGAGGGGTAGGAACTGGGGCCAACGTCCTGACTTTC.

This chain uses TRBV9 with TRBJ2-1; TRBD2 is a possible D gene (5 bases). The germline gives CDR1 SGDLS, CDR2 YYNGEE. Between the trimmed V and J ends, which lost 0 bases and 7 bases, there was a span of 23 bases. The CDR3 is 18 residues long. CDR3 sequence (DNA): TGTGCCAGCAGCGTAGCTGGGCGGAGGCGGGCTAGGCCGAATGAGCAGTTCTTC. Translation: CASSVAGRRRARPNEQFF.

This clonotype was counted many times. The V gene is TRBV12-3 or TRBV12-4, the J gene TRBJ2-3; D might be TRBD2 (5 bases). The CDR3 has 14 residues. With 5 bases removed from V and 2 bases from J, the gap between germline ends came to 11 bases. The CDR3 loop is CASSPLATTDTQYF. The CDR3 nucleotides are TGTGCCAGCAGTCCCCTAGCTACCACAGATACGCAGTATTTT.

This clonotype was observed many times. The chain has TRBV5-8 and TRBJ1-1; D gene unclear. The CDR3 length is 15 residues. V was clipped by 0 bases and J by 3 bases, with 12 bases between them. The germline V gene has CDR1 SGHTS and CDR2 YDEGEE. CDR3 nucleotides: TGTGCCAGCAGCTTGGTTTGGGTTGAGGACACTGAAGCTTTCTTT. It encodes CASSLVWVEDTEAFF. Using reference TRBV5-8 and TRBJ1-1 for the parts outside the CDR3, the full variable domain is EAGVTQSPTHLIKTRGQQATLRCSPISGHTSVYWYQQALGLGLQFLLWYDEGEERNRGNFPPRFSGRQFPNYSSELNVNALELEDSALYLCASSLVWVEDTEAFFGQGTRLTVV.

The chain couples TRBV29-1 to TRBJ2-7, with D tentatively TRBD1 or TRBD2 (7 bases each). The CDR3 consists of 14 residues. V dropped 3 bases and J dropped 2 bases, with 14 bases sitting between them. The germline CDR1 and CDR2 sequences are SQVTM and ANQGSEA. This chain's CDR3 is CSVESPGGAYEQYF. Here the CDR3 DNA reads TGCAGCGTTGAGAGCCCAGGGGGGGCCTACGAGCAGTACTTC.

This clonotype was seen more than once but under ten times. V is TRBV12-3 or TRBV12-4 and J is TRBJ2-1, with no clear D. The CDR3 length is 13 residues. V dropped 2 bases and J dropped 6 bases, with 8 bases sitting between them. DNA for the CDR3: TGTGCCAGCAGTTTAATTGGAGCCAATGAGCAGTTCTTC. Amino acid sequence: CASSLIGANEQFF.